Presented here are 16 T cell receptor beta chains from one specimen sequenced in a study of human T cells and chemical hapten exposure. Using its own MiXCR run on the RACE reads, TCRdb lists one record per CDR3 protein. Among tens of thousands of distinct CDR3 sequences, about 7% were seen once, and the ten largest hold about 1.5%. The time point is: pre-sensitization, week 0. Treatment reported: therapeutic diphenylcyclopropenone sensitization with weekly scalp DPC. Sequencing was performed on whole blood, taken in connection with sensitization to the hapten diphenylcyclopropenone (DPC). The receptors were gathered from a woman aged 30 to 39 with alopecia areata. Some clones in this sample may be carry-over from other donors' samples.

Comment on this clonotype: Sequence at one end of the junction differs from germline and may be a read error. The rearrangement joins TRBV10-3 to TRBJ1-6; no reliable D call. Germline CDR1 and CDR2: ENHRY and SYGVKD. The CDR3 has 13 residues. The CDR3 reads CATCQTVNSPLYF. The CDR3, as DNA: TGTGCCACCTGTCAAACAGTTAATTCACCCCTCTACTTT.

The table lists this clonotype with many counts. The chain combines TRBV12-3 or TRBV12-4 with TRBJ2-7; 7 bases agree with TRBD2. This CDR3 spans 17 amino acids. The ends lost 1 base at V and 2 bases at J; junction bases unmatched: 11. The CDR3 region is CASSLVPSGVSPYEQYF. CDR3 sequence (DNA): TGTGCCAGCAGTTTAGTCCCCAGCGGGGTAAGCCCCTACGAGCAGTACTTC.

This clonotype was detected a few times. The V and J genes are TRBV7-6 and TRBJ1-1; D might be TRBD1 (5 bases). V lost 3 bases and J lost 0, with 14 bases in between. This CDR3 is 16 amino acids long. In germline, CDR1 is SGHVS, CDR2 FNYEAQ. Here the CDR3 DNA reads TGTGCCAGCAGCTTTTCCGGGGCGGCACTGAACACTGAAGCTTTCTTT. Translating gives CASSFSGAALNTEAFF.

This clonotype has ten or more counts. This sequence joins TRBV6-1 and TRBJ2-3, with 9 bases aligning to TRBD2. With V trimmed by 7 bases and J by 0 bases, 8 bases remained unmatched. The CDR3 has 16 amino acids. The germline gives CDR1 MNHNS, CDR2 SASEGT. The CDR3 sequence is CASISLAGLSTDTQYF. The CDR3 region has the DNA TGTGCCAGCATTTCACTAGCGGGCCTCAGCACAGATACGCAGTATTTT.

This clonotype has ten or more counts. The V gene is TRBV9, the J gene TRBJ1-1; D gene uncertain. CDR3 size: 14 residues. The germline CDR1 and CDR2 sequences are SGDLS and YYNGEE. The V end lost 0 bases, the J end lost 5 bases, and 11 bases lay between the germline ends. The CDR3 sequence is CASSVDIGRTEAFF. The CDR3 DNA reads TGTGCCAGCAGCGTAGATATTGGCAGGACTGAAGCTTTCTTT.

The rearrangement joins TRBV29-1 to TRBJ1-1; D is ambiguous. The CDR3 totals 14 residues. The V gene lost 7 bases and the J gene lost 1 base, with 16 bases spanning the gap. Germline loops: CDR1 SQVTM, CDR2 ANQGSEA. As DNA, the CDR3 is TGCAGCGCCCTCGAGACCGAGTCGAACACTGAAGCTTTCTTT. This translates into CSALETESNTEAFF.

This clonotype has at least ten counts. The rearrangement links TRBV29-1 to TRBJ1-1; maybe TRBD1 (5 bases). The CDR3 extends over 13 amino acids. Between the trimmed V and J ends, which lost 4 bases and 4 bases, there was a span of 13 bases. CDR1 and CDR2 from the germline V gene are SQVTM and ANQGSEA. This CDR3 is CSVGAGSGTEAFF. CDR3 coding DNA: TGCAGCGTTGGTGCAGGGTCAGGCACTGAAGCTTTCTTT.

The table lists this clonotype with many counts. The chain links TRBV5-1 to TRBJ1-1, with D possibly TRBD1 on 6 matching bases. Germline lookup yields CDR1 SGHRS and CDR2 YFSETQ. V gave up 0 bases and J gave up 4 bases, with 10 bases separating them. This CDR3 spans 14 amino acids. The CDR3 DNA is TGCGCCAGCAGCTTGGGGACAGAGGGCACTGAAGCTTTCTTT. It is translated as CASSLGTEGTEAFF.

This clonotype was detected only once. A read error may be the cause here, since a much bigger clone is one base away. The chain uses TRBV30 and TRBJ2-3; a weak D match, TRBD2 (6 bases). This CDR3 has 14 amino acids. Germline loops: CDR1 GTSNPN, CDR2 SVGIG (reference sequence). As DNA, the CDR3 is TGTGCCCGGAGCTCATATGCGGGGTCAGATACGCAGTATTTT. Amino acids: CARSSYAGSDTQYF.

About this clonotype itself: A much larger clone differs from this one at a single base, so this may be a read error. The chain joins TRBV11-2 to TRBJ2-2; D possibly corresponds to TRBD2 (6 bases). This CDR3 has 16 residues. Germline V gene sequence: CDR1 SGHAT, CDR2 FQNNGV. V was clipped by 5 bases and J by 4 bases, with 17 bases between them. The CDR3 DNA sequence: TGTGCCAGCAGCCCACCTAGCGTTAGGAGCACCGGGGAGCTGTTTTTT. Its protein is CASSPPSVRSTGELFF.

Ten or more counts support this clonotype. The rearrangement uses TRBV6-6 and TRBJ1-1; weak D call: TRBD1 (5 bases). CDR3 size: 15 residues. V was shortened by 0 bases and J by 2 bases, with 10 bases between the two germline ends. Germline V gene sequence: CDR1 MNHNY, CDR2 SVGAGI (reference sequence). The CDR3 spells CASSYSIGVNTEAFF. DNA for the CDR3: TGTGCCAGCAGTTACTCCATAGGGGTTAACACTGAAGCTTTCTTT.

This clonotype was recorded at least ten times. CDR3 bases: TGCAGTGCTAGAGCCGGATTCGGGACAGCCAAAAACATTCAGTACTTC. It translates to CSARAGFGTAKNIQYF. The J gene is TRBJ2-4, the V gene TRBV20-1; either TRBD1 or TRBD2 may fit D (5 bases each). V lost 1 base, J lost 0 bases, and 13 bases lay in between. The CDR3 extends over 16 amino acids. Germline V lookup: CDR1 DFQATT, CDR2 SNEGSKA (reference sequence).

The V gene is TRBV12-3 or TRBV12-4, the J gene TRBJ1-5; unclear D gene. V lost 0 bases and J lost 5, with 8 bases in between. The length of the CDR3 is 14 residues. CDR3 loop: CASSLATWDQPQHF. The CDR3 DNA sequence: TGTGCCAGCAGTTTAGCGACTTGGGATCAGCCCCAGCATTTT.

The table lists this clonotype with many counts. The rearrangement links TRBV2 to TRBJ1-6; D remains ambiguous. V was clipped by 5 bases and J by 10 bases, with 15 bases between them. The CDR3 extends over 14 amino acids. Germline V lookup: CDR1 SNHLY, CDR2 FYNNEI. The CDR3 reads CASSYIKPRSPLHF. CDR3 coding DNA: TGTGCCAGCAGTTACATCAAACCTCGCTCACCCCTCCACTTT. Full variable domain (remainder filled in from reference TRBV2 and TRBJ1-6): EPEVTQTPSHQVTQMGQEVILRCVPISNHLYFYWYRQILGQKVEFLVSFYNNEISEKSEIFDDQFSVERPDGSNFTLKIRSTKLEDSAMYFCASSYIKPRSPLHFGNGTRLTVT.

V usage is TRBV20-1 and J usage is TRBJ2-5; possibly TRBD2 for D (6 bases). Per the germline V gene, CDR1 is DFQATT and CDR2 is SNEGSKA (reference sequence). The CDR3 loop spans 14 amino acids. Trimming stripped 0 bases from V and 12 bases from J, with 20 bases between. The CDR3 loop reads CSARDIRDSQKEYF. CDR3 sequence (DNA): TGCAGTGCTAGAGATATCCGGGACTCCCAAAAGGAGTACTTC.

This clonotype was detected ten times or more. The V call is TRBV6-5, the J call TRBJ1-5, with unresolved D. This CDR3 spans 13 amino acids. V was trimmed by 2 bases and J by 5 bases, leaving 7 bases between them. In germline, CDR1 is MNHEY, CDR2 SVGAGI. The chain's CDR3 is CASSYDTDQPQHF. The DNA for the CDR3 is TGTGCCAGCAGTTACGACACGGATCAGCCCCAGCATTTT.